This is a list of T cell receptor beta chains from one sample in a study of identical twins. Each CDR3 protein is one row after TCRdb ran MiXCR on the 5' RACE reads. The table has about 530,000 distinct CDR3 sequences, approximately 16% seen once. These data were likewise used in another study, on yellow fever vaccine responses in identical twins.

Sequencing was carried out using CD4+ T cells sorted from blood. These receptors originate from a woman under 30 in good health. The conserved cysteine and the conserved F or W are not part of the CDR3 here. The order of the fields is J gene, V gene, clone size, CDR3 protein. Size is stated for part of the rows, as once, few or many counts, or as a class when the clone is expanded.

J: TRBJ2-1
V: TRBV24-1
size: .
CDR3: ATSVSRGSSAFNNEQF

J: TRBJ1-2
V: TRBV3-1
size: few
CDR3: ASSQGRFGEGYGYT

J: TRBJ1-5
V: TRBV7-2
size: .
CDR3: ASSSLWGNQPQH

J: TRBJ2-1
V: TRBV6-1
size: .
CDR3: ASNRDGLYNEQF

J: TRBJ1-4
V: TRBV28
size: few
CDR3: ASDIRTGDGKLF

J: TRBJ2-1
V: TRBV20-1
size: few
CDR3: SARGSGSTYNEQF

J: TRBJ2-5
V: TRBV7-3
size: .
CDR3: ASSPFPGRETQY

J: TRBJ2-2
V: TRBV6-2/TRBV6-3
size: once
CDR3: ASRFTDSGELF

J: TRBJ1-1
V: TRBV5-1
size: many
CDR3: ASRGAEGAVGTEAF

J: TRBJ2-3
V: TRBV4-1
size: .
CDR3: ASSRSGGASDTQY

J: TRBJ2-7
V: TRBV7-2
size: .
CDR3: ASSLVPTGVLGYEQY

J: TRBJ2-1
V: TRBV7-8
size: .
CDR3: ASSYPGTGKHYNEQF

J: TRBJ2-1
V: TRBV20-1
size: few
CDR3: SDQTTGSGEQF

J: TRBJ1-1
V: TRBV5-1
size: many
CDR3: ASSLETGLNTEAF

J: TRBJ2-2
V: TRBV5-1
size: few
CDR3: ASRLADANTGELF

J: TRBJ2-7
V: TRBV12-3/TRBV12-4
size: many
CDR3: ASSALAGYEQY

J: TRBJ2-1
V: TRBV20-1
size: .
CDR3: SARDSGGVKQF

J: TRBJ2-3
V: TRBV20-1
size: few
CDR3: SASTGSGVFWADTQY

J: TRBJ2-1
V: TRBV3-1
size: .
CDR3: ASSPGLAGSNEQF

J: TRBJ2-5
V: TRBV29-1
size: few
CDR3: SVAQGQETQY

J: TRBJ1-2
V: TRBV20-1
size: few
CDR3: SARNPREGAYGYT

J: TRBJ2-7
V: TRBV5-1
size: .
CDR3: ASSLELGVEQY

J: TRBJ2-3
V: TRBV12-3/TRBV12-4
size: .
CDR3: ASSFRDGTRDTQY

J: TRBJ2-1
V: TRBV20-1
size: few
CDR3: SARLAGNEQF

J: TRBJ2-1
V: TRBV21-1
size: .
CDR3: ASSNRPRNNNEQF

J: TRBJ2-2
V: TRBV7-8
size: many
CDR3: ASSRGSNTGELF

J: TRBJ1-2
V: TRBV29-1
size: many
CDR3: SVEVRARPGYT

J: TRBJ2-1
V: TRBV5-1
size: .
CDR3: ASSLVTGLSSYNEQF

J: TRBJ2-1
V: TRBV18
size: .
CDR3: ASSPQRTSGSGIYNEQF

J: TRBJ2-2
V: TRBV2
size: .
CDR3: ASRDSLNTGELF

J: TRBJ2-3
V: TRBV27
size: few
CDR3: ASSLEANRGPTDTQY

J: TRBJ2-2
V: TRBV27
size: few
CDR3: ASSLQGRGGELF

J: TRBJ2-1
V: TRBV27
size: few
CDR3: ASSAPGLASWEQF

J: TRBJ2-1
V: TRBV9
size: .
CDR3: ASSEGSGTYNEQF

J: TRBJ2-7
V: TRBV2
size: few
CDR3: ASSGPVEVQY

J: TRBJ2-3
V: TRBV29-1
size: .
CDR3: SATGTGYTDTQY

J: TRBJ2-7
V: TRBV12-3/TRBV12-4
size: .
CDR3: ASSPRQGGLGEQY

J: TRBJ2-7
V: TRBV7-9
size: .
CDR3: ASSVSTLAGVYEQY